Listed below are T cell receptor beta chains from one sample, sequenced in a study of OX40 agonist ivuxolimab in advanced cancers. Assay used: immunoSEQ multiplex PCR; TCRdb lists only in-frame clones, some missing. Of tens of thousands of clones in the sample, 70% to 90% were seen once. Here the sequenced sample was CD4+ or CD8+ T cells sorted from blood, taken in a trial of the OX40 agonist ivuxolimab. The origin of the receptors is an adult with an advanced solid tumor such as melanoma, head and neck, liver or kidney cancer. The CDR3 runs from the conserved cysteine through the conserved F or W. D genes are given only for firm matches. Rows may omit the clone size; those that give it use once, few, many or a size class.

>NA|TRBV19|TRBJ2-7|NA
CASSIGTAYEQYF
TGTGCCAGTAGTATAGGGACAGCCTACGAGCAGTACTTC
>NA|TRBV10-3|TRBJ2-2|NA
CAISGQTGELFF
TGTGCCATCAGTGGACAAACCGGGGAGCTGTTTTTT
>TRBD1|TRBV10-3|TRBJ2-2|NA
CAISERQGGTGELFF
TGTGCCATCAGTGAGAGACAGGGCGGGACCGGGGAGCTGTTTTTT
>NA|TRBV25-1|TRBJ1-2|few
CACLHQGQKVSINYGYTF
TGTGCCTGCCTACACCAGGGACAAAAAGTGTCGATAAACTATGGCTACACCTTC
>NA|TRBV11-1|TRBJ2-2|NA
CASSFWDLGLGTGELFF
TGTGCCAGCAGCTTTTGGGACTTGGGGCTCGGGACCGGGGAGCTGTTTTTT
>NA|TRBV4-3|TRBJ2-2|few
CASSQEEGGWITGELFF
TGCGCCAGCAGCCAAGAGGAAGGCGGGTGGATCACCGGGGAGCTGTTTTTT
>NA|TRBV7-2|TRBJ2-2|NA
CASSSSGLGTGELFF
TGTGCCAGCAGTTCCTCTGGGTTGGGCACCGGGGAGCTGTTTTTT
>TRBD1|TRBV9|TRBJ2-7|NA
CASSVAGTGTGEQYF
TGTGCCAGCAGCGTCGCAGGGACAGGGACGGGGGAGCAGTACTTC
>NA|TRBV6-6|TRBJ1-4|NA
CASLGNEKLFF
TGTGCCAGTCTTGGTAATGAAAAACTGTTTTTT
>NA|TRBV6-5|TRBJ1-1|NA
CASRSNRAPEAFF
TGTGCCAGCAGAAGCAACAGGGCCCCTGAAGCTTTCTTT
>TRBD2|TRBV19|TRBJ2-7|NA
CASSVTSGGAEEQYF
TGTGCCAGTAGTGTCACTAGCGGGGGGGCCGAAGAGCAGTACTTC
>TRBD1|TRBV19|TRBJ1-5|NA
CASSREPQGAYNQPQHF
TGTGCCAGTAGTAGGGAGCCACAGGGGGCCTACAATCAGCCCCAGCATTTT
>TRBD2|TRBV27|TRBJ2-1|NA
CASSLPPAGRGAGEQFF
TGTGCCAGCAGTTTACCCCCCGCCGGGCGGGGGGCGGGGGAGCAGTTCTTC
>NA|TRBV27|TRBJ1-6|few
CASSWDNNSPLHF
TGTGCCAGCAGTTGGGACAACAATTCACCCCTCCACTTT
>NA|TRBV6-1|TRBJ1-2|NA
CASSEVRQANYGYTF
TGTGCCAGCAGTGAAGTCCGACAGGCTAACTATGGCTACACCTTC
>NA|TRBV6-6|TRBJ2-1|NA
CASSYHVSYNEQFF
TGTGCCAGCAGTTACCACGTCTCCTACAATGAGCAGTTCTTC
>NA|TRBV2|TRBJ2-3|NA
CASTSKGDTQYF
TGTGCCAGCACCTCGAAGGGGGATACGCAGTATTTT
>TRBD1|TRBV10-3|TRBJ1-6|few
CAISVRTGDSPLHF
TGTGCCATCAGTGTTCGGACAGGGGATTCACCCCTCCACTTT
>NA|TRBV27|TRBJ1-1|NA
CASSLGAGSGGAFF
TGTGCCAGCAGTTTGGGAGCGGGGAGTGGTGGAGCTTTCTTT
>NA|TRBV2|TRBJ1-6|NA
CASSEDWNSPLHF
TGTGCCAGCAGTGAAGACTGGAATTCACCCCTCCACTTT
>NA|TRBV19|TRBJ1-5|NA
CATFDGRGNQPQHF
TGTGCCACCTTCGACGGGAGAGGGAATCAGCCCCAGCATTTT
>TRBD1|TRBV18|TRBJ1-3|NA
CASSPRVGQGEGNTIYF
TGTGCCAGCTCACCGCGCGTGGGACAGGGAGAGGGAAACACCATATATTTT
>NA|TRBV9|TRBJ1-2|few
CASSDPRGTNYGYTF
TGTGCCAGCAGCGACCCAAGGGGGACTAACTATGGCTACACCTTC
>NA|TRBV7-6|TRBJ1-2|NA
CASSLRRGSSNYGYTF
TGTGCCAGCAGCTTGAGGAGGGGAAGCTCTAACTATGGCTACACCTTC
>TRBD1|TRBV7-2|TRBJ1-1|NA
CASSPYSTGLSEAFF
TGTGCCAGCAGCCCATACTCGACAGGGCTTTCGGAAGCTTTCTTT
>NA|TRBV10-2|TRBJ2-2|NA
CASSAVSRISTGELFF
TGCGCCAGCAGTGCGGTATCAAGGATAAGCACCGGGGAGCTGTTTTTT
>TRBD2|TRBV7-9|TRBJ2-3|NA
CASSSSGAGTDTQYF
TGTGCCAGCAGCAGTAGCGGGGCAGGCACAGATACGCAGTATTTT
>TRBD1|TRBV27|TRBJ2-3|NA
CASSIFPTGQGADTQYF
TGTGCCAGCAGCATATTTCCTACGGGACAGGGGGCAGATACGCAGTATTTT
>NA|TRBV6-1|TRBJ2-7|NA
CASSQGGEQYF
TGTGCCAGCAGTCAAGGCGGCGAGCAGTACTTC
>NA|TRBV11-3|TRBJ2-5|once
CASTLQGYQETQYF
TGTGCCAGCACCCTCCAGGGCTACCAAGAGACCCAGTACTTC
>TRBD1|TRBV7-2|TRBJ1-6|NA
CASSLPGTGNNSPLHF
TGTGCCAGCAGCTTACCCGGGACAGGGAATAATTCACCCCTCCACTTT
>NA|TRBV11-3|TRBJ1-3|NA
CASSLDRGRAGSSGNTIYF
TGTGCCAGCAGCTTAGATAGGGGCAGGGCGGGATCGTCTGGAAACACCATATATTTT
>NA|TRBV11-2|TRBJ1-2|NA
CASSLASVNYGYTF
TGTGCCAGCAGCTTAGCGTCAGTAAACTATGGCTACACCTTC
>NA|TRBV5-4|TRBJ1-2|NA
CASSLAWQTNYGYTF
TGTGCCAGCAGCTTGGCCTGGCAGACTAACTATGGCTACACCTTC